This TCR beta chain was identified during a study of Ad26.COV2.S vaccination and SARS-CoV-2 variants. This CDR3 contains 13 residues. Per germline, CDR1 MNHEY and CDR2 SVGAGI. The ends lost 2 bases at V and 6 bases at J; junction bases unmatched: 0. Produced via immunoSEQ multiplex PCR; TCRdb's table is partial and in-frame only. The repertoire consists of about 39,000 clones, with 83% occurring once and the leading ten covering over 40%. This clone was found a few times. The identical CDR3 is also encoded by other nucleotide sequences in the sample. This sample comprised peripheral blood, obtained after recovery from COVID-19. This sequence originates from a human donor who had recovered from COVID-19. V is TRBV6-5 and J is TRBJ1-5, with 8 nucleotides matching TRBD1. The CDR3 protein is CASSYDRGQPQHF. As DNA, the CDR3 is TGTGCCAGCAGTTACGACAGGGGTCAGCCCCAGCATTTT.